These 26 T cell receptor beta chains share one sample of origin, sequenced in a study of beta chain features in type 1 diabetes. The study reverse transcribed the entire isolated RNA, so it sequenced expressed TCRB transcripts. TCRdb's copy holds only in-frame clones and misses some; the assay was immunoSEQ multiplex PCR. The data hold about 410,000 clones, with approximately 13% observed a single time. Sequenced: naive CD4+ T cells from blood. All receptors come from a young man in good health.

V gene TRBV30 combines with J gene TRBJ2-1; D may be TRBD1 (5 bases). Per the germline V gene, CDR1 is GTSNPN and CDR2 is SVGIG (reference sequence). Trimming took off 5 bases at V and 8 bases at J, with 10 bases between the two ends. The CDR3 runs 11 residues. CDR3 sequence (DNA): TGTGCCTGGTCCAGGGATTATGAGCAGTTCTTC. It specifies CAWSRDYEQFF.

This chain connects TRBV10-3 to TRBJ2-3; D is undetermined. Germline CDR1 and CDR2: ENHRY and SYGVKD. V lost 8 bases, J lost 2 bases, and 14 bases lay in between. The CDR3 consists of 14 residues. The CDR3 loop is CAIGKGASTDTQYF. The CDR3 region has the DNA TGTGCCATCGGAAAGGGCGCCTCCACAGATACGCAGTATTTT.

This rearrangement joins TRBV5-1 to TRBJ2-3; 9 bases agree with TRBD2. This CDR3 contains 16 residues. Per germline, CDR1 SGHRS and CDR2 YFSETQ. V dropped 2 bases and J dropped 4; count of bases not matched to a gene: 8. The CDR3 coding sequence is TGCGCCAGCAGCTTAACCCTAGCGGGGAAGGCAGATACGCAGTATTTT. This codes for CASSLTLAGKADTQYF.

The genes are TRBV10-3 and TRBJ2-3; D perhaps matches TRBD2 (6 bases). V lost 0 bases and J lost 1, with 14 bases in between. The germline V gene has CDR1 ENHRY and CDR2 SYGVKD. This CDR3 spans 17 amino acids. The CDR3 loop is CAISESFARDRTDTQYF. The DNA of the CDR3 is TGTGCCATCAGTGAGTCTTTCGCGCGGGACCGCACAGATACGCAGTATTTT.

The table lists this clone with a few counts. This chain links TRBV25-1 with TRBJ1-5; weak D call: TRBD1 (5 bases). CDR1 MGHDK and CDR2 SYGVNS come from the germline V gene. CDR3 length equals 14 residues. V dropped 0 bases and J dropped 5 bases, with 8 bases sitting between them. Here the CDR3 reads CASSEYRAYQPQHF. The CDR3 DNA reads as TGTGCCAGCAGTGAATACAGGGCTTATCAGCCCCAGCATTTT. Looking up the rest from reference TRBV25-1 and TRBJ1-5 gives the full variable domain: EADIYQTPRYLVIGTGKKITLECSQTMGHDKMYWYQQDPGMELHLIHYSYGVNSTEKGDLSSESTVSRIRTEHFPLTLESARPSHTSQYLCASSEYRAYQPQHFGDGTRLSIL.

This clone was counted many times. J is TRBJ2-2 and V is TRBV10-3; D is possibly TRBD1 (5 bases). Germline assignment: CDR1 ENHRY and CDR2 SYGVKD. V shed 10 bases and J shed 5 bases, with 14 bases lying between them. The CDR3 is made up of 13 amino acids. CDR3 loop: CATALTVTGELFF. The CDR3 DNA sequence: TGTGCCACCGCTTTGACAGTTACCGGGGAGCTGTTTTTT.

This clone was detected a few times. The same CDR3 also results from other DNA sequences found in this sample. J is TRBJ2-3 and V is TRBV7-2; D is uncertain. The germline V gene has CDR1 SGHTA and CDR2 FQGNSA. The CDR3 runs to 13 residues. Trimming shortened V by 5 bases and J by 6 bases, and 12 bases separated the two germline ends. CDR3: CASSLPHRDTQYF. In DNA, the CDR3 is TGTGCCAGCAGCCTACCTCATCGGGATACGCAGTATTTT.

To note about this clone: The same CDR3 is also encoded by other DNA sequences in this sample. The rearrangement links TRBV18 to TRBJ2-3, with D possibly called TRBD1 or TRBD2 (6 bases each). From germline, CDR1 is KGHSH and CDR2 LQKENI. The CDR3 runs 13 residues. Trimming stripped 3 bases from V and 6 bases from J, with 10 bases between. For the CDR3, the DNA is TGTGCCAGCTCACCGGGGGGCAGTGATACGCAGTATTTT. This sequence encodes CASSPGGSDTQYF.

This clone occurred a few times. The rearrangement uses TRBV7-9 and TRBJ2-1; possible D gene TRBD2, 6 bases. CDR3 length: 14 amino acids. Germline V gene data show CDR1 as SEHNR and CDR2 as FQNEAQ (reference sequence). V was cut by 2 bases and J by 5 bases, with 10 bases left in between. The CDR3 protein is CASSLTGADNEQFF. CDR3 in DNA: TGTGCCAGCAGCTTAACGGGAGCGGACAATGAGCAGTTCTTC.

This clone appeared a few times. The CDR3 reads CASSLGEAYEQYV. CDR3 DNA: TGTGCCAGCAGTTTAGGTGAGGCCTACGAGCAGTACGTC. This rearrangement joins TRBV28 to TRBJ2-7; no firm D call. Trimming cost V 2 bases and J 2 bases, with 7 bases left between them. This CDR3 has 13 residues. The germline gives CDR1 MDHEN, CDR2 SYDVKM.

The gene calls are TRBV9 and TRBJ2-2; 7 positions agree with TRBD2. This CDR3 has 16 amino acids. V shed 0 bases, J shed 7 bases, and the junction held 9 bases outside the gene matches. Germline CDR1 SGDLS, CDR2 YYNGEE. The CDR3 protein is CASSVALGGIIGELFF. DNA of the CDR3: TGTGCCAGCAGCGTAGCTCTGGGAGGGATCATCGGGGAGCTGTTTTTT.

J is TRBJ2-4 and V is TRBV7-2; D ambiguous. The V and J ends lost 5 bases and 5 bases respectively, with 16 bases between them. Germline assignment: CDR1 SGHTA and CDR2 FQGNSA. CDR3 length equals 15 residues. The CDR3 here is CASSPRTGSQNIQYF. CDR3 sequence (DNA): TGTGCCAGCAGCCCGCGGACCGGAAGCCAAAACATTCAGTACTTC.

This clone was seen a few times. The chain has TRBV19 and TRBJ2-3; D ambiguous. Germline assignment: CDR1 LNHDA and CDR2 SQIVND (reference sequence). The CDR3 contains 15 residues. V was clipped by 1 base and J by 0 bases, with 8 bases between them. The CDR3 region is CASSIGTASTDTQYF. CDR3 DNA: TGTGCCAGTAGTATAGGTACAGCAAGCACAGATACGCAGTATTTT.

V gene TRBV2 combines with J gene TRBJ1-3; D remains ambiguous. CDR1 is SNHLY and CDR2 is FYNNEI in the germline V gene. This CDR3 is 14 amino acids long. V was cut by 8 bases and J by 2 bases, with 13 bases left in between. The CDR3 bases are TGTGCCAGCCGGGGAATGGCAGCTGGAAACACCATATATTTT. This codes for CASRGMAAGNTIYF.

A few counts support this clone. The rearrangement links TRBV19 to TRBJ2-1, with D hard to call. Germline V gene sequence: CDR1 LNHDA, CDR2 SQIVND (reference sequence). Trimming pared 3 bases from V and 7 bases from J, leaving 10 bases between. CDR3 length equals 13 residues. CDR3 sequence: CASSMVTLNEQFF. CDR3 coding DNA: TGTGCCAGTAGTATGGTCACCCTAAATGAGCAGTTCTTC.

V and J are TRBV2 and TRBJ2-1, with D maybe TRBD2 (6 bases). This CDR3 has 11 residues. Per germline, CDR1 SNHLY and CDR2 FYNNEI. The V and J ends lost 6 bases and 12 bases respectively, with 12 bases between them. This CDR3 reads CASSKREVQFF. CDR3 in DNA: TGTGCCAGCAGCAAAAGGGAGGTGCAGTTCTTC. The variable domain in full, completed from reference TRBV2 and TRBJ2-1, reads EPEVTQTPSHQVTQMGQEVILRCVPISNHLYFYWYRQILGQKVEFLVSFYNNEISEKSEIFDDQFSVERPDGSNFTLKIRSTKLEDSAMYFCASSKREVQFFGPGTRLTVL.

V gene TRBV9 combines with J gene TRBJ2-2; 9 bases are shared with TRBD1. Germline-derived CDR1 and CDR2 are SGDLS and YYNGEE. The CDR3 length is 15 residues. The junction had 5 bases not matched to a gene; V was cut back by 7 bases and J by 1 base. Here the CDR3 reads CASGTGQGNTGELFF. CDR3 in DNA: TGTGCCAGCGGTACGGGACAGGGGAACACCGGGGAGCTGTTTTTT.

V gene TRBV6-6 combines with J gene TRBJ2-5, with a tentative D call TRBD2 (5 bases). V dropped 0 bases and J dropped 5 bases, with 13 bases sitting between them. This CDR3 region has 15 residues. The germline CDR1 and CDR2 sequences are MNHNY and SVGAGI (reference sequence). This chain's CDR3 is CASSYSWSRGETQYF. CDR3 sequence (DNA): TGTGCCAGCAGTTACTCCTGGAGTAGAGGGGAGACCCAGTACTTC.

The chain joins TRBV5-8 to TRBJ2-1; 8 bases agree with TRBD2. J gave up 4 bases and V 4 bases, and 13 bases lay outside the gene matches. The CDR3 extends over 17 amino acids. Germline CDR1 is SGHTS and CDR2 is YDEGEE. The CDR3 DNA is TGTGCCAGCAGCCCTACTACCGGGACTAGGAAGTACAATGAGCAGTTCTTC. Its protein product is CASSPTTGTRKYNEQFF. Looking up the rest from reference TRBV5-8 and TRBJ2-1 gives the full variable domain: EAGVTQSPTHLIKTRGQQATLRCSPISGHTSVYWYQQALGLGLQFLLWYDEGEERNRGNFPPRFSGRQFPNYSSELNVNALELEDSALYLCASSPTTGTRKYNEQFFGPGTRLTVL.

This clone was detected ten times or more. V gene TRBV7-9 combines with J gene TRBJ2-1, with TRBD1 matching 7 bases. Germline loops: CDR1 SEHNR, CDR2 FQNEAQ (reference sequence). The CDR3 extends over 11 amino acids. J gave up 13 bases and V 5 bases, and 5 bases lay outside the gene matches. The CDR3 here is CASSPGTVQFF. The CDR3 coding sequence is TGTGCCAGCAGCCCGGGGACAGTACAGTTCTTC.

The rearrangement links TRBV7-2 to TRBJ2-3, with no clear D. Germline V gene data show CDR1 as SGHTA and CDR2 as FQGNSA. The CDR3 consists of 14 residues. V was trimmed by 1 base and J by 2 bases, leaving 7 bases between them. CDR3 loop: CASSLVAVTDTQYF. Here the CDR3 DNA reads TGTGCCAGCAGCTTAGTGGCAGTCACAGATACGCAGTATTTT.

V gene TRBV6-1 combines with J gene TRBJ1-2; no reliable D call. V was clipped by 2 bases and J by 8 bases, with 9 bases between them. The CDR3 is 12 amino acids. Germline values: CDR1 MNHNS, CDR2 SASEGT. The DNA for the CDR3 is TGTGCCAGCAGTGAAAGTAGCCCGGGCTACACCTTC. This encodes CASSESSPGYTF.

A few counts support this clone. CDR3 sequence: CAISESKGETQYF. In DNA form, the CDR3 reads TGTGCCATCAGTGAGTCCAAGGGGGAGACCCAGTACTTC. This chain connects TRBV10-3 to TRBJ2-5, with D perhaps TRBD1 (5 bases). Trimming shortened V by 0 bases and J by 5 bases, and 7 bases separated the two germline ends. CDR1 is ENHRY and CDR2 is SYGVKD in the germline V gene. The CDR3 is made up of 13 amino acids.

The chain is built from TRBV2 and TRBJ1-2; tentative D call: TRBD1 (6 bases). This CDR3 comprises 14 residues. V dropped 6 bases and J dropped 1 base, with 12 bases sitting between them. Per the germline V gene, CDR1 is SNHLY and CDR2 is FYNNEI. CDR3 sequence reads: CASSTRGVNYGYTF. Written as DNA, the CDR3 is TGTGCCAGCAGCACGAGGGGGGTTAACTATGGCTACACCTTC.

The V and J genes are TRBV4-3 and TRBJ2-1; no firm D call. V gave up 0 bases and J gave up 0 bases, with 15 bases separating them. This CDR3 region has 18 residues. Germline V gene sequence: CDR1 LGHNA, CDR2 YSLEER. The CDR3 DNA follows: TGCGCCAGCAGCCAAGATTTTTCGGCCGCAAGCTCCTACAATGAGCAGTTCTTC. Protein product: CASSQDFSAASSYNEQFF.

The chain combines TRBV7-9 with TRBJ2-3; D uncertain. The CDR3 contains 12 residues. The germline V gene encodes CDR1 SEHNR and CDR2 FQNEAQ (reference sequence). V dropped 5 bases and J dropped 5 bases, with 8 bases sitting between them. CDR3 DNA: TGTGCCAGCAGCCGAGTTGAAGATACGCAGTATTTT. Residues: CASSRVEDTQYF.